This T cell receptor (beta chain) appears in the sequencing data of a study of T cell responses to AZD1222 COVID-19 vaccine. Whole-study context: Recipients boosted at about 4 weeks or about 12 weeks are pooled. Study-wide findings and caveats: CD4 TCRs covered the whole spike, strongest at regions 160-218 and 743-854. Increases in Spike-specific TCR breadth and depth were seen after two AZD1222 doses.

Germline lookup yields CDR1 MDHEN and CDR2 SYDVKM. CDR3 length equals 15 residues. V was pared by 6 bases and J by 1 base, with 16 bases between. This clone showed up just once. Its target is not known. Generated by immunoSEQ multiplex PCR, the TCRdb table keeps only in-frame clones and is missing some. Of 99,000 or so clones listed, 93% are singletons. The receptor was derived from an adult in good health. The sequencing used peripheral blood, collected on day 0 of AZD1222 vaccination. The rearrangement joins TRBV28 to TRBJ2-7, with D perhaps being TRBD1 or TRBD2 (6 bases each). CDR3 sequence reads: CASRLQGGGSYEQYF. The DNA for the CDR3 is TGTGCCAGCAGGCTACAGGGAGGAGGGTCCTACGAGCAGTACTTC.